Sequencing of this T cell receptor beta chain was carried out in a study of blood T cells in healthy people across ages. General observations from the study: Naive CD4+ cell counts and diversity both ran higher in long-lived than in aged donors.

Isolated per sample were at least 7 million PBMCs. Combining a sample-barcoded 5' primer with a J-beta primer mix, a second PCR ran for about 7 to 11 cycles. A single record per CDR3 protein comes from TCRdb applying MiXCR to the 5' RACE reads. The sample has over a million distinct CDR3 sequences, 42% seen once. This clonotype has more than one count but fewer than ten. The antigen is undetermined. Sample: blood. This clonotype was obtained from a woman aged 18-35 years in good health.

The CDR3 DNA is TGTGCCAGCAGCCGGCTTCTAGCGCAAGATACGCAGTATTTT. Protein: CASSRLLAQDTQYF. The V and J genes are TRBV3-1 and TRBJ2-3; TRBD2 might be the D (6 bases). The CDR3 is 14 residues long. The V gene lost 4 bases and the J gene lost 5 bases, with 13 bases spanning the gap. Germline CDR1 LGHDT, CDR2 YNNKEL (reference sequence).